The rows below give T cell receptor beta chains drawn from one sample of a study of T cells after yellow fever vaccination. In TCRdb, the 5' RACE reads were re-called with MiXCR into one record per CDR3 protein. The data show about 330,000 distinct CDR3 sequences, 8% to 9.5% seen once. The starting material was PBMCs, obtained roughly 45 days after the first yellow fever vaccination. These receptors all come from a man aged 18 to 30 who received the YFV17D yellow fever vaccine. Both conserved end residues are part of each CDR3. D genes are given only for firm matches. Clone size is not always given. Where it is, it says once, few, many or a class for expanded clones.

TRBJ2-7 | 15 | NA | NA | TRBV7-8 | TGTGCCAGCAGCTTAAGATCAGGGGCATCCTACGAGCAGTACTTC | CASSLRSGASYEQYF
TRBJ2-1 | 10 | NA | NA | TRBV29-1 | TGCAGCGTTGAGTACAATGAGCAGTTCTTC | CSVEYNEQFF
TRBJ1-3 | 13 | TRBD1 | NA | TRBV12-3/TRBV12-4 | TGTGCCAGCTCGGACAGGGCTGGAAACACCATATATTTT | CASSDRAGNTIYF
TRBJ2-5 | 13 | NA | few | TRBV12-3/TRBV12-4 | TGTGCCAGCAGTTTGCCTCTCCTTGAAACCCAGTACTTC | CASSLPLLETQYF
TRBJ2-3 | 13 | NA | many | TRBV11-2 | TGTGCCAGCAGCCAGGGGGAGGGGGATACGCAGTATTTT | CASSQGEGDTQYF
TRBJ1-1 | 14 | NA | few | TRBV15 | TGTGCCACCAGCAGAGTTCGGGGGACCACTGAAGCTTTCTTT | CATSRVRGTTEAFF
TRBJ1-1 | 13 | NA | many | TRBV7-6 | TGTGCCAGCCTCGGCGCCTCGAACACTGAAGCTTTCTTT | CASLGASNTEAFF
TRBJ2-1 | 14 | TRBD1 | many | TRBV12-3/TRBV12-4 | TGTGCCAGCAGGACAGGGGTGATCTCCGGTGAGCAGTTCTTC | CASRTGVISGEQFF
TRBJ1-1 | 15 | TRBD1 | NA | TRBV4-3 | TGCGCCAGCAGCCAAAGGACAGGGGGGGACACTGAAGCTTTCTTT | CASSQRTGGDTEAFF
TRBJ1-2 | 15 | NA | NA | TRBV4-1 | TGCGCCAGCAGCCAAGTCCCGGACACTACCTATGGCTACACCTTC | CASSQVPDTTYGYTF
TRBJ2-5 | 15 | TRBD1 | few | TRBV7-2 | TGTGCCAGCAGCGACAGGGGGGGGGGACAAGAGACCCAGTACTTC | CASSDRGGGQETQYF
TRBJ2-1 | 13 | TRBD2 | many | TRBV7-3 | TGTGCCAGCAGCCTCCTAGCGGGGGTTGAGCAGTTCTTC | CASSLLAGVEQFF
TRBJ2-1 | 12 | NA | NA | TRBV6-2/TRBV6-3 | TGTGCCAGCAGAGGGGAGCTCAATGAGCAGTTCTTC | CASRGELNEQFF
TRBJ2-2 | 15 | TRBD1 | NA | TRBV7-6 | TGTGCCAGCAGCTGGCTGAGCCAGGGGGCAGAGGAGCTGTTTTTT | CASSWLSQGAEELFF
TRBJ2-7 | 14 | TRBD2 | few | TRBV12-3/TRBV12-4 | TGTGCCAGCAGTCAGCGGGGAGGCTCCTACGAGCAGTACTTC | CASSQRGGSYEQYF
TRBJ2-2 | 16 | NA | many | TRBV7-2 | TGTGCCAGCAGCCCATGGACGGGAGCGAACACCGGGGAGCTGTTTTTT | CASSPWTGANTGELFF
TRBJ1-2 | 12 | NA | few | TRBV20-1 | TGCAGTGCTAGAGCGTCAGGGCCGCTCTACACCTTC | CSARASGPLYTF
TRBJ1-4 | 15 | NA | NA | TRBV7-2 | TGTGCCAGCAGCCGTCTCAGGGCTCGGGTTGAAAAACTGTTTTTT | CASSRLRARVEKLFF
TRBJ2-7 | 14 | TRBD1 | NA | TRBV4-2 | TGTGCCAGCAGCCAGGCGACAGGGAACTACGAGCAGTACTTC | CASSQATGNYEQYF